The sample holds many counts of the clone carrying this T cell receptor beta chain. This record belongs to a study of molecular identifiers for immune sequencing clone quantification. Per germline, CDR1 MGHRA and CDR2 YSYEKL. V was trimmed by 3 bases and J by 5 bases, leaving 7 bases between them. This CDR3 contains 12 residues. From the PCR reads, TCRdb called clonotypes with MiXCR, one entry per CDR3 protein. This table holds about 510,000 distinct CDR3 sequences, about a fifth found once. The TCR was taken from a human donor in good health. Some libraries in this study had Jurkat cell RNA spiked in. The sample comprised naive CD8+ T cells from blood, with Jurkat cell RNA spiked in. As for subset: FACS-sorted CD8+CD4-CCR7+CD45RA+ naive T cells. This chain connects TRBV4-1 to TRBJ2-5; D is unclear. CDR3 in amino acids: CASSHSRETQYF. The DNA for the CDR3 is TGCGCCAGCAGCCATTCAAGGGAGACCCAGTACTTC.